This T cell receptor (beta chain) was observed in a study of shared clonotypes between healthy human individuals. Profiling relied on immunoSEQ multiplex PCR, and the TCRdb table lists in-frame clones only, not all of them. The data hold 600,000 or so clones, with 85% to 95% observed a single time. Naive CD8 cells lacked CD45RO, underwent positive selection for CCR7 and left out terminally differentiated effector memory CD45RA+ cells. Adult Caucasians living in Nashville, Tennessee made up all of the donors. The sample taken for sequencing was naive CD8+ T cells sorted from blood. The receptor's source is a woman aged 25-40 years in good health.

As DNA, the CDR3 is TGTGCCAGCAGGGGAATACAGGACGACTCGAACACTGAAGCTTTCTTT. It codes for CASRGIQDDSNTEAFF. The chain combines TRBV28 with TRBJ1-1; D may be TRBD1 (5 bases). The CDR3 spans 16 residues. Germline lookup yields CDR1 MDHEN and CDR2 SYDVKM. The V end was cut by 6 bases, the J end by 1 base, with 18 bases between.